This paragraph covers one TCR beta chain sequence. Its cognate antigen is unknown. This sample is part of a study of T cell responses to AZD1222 COVID-19 vaccine. Study-wide findings and caveats: The breadth and depth of Spike-specific TCRs increased once two AZD1222 doses had been given.

Measured with immunoSEQ multiplex PCR; TCRdb has only the in-frame clones, and not every one. The table has under 150,000 clones, 80% to 95% seen once. V was cut by 3 bases and J by 3 bases, with 15 bases left in between. CDR3 length: 15 amino acids. Per the germline V gene, CDR1 is SGHDT and CDR2 is YYEEEE. Pooled together were second doses at about 4 or about 12 weeks. The chain has TRBV5-6 and TRBJ1-1; D gene unclear. This clonotype was obtained from an adult who received the AZD1222 COVID-19 vaccine. Material: peripheral blood, obtained 28 days after the second AZD1222 dose. CDR3 region: CASSSPDERDTEAFF. Written as DNA, the CDR3 is TGTGCCAGCAGCTCCCCGGACGAACGGGACACTGAAGCTTTCTTT. The full variable domain, with the rest looked up from reference TRBV5-6 and TRBJ1-1, is DAGVTQSPTHLIKTRGQQVTLRCSPKSGHDTVSWYQQALGQGPQFIFQYYEEEERQRGNFPDRFSGHQFPNYSSELNVNALLLGDSALYLCASSSPDERDTEAFFGQGTRLTVV.